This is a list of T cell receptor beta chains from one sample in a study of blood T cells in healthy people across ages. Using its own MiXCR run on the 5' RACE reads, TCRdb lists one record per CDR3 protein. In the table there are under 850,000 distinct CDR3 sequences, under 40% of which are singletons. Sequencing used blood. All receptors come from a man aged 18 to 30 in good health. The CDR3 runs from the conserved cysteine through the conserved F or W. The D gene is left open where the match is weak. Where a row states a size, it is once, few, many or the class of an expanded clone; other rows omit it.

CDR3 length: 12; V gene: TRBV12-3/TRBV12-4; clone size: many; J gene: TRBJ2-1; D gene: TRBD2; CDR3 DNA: TGTGCCAGCAGTTATAGCGGGGGAGGGGAGTTCTTC; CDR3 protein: CASSYSGGGEFF
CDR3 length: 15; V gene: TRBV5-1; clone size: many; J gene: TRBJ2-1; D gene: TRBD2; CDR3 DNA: TGCGCCAGCAGCCCCGGGACTAGCGGGGTCAATGAGCAGTTCTTC; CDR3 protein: CASSPGTSGVNEQFF
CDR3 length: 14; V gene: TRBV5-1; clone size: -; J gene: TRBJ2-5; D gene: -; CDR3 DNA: TGCGCCAACAGCTTCCTAGGAGACCAAGAGACCCAGTACTTC; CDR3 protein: CANSFLGDQETQYF
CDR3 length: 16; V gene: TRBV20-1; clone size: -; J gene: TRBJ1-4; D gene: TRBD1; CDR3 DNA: TGCAGTGCTAGAGATCCCCGTATTCGACAGGGCGAAAAACTGTTTTTT; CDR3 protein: CSARDPRIRQGEKLFF
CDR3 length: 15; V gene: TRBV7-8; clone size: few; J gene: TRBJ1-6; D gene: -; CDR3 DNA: TGTGCCAGCAGCTCTCCTGGCCAGTTTAATTCACCCCTCCACTTT; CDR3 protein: CASSSPGQFNSPLHF
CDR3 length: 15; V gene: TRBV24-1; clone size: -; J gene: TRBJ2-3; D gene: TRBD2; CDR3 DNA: TGTGCCACCGGCGGGGGGAGGGGACTCACAGATACGCAGTATTTT; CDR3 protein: CATGGGRGLTDTQYF
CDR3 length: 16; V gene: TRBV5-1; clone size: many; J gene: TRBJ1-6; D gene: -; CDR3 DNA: TGCGCCAGCAGCTTGACCGGGGACGGACAGAATTCACCCCTCCACTTT; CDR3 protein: CASSLTGDGQNSPLHF
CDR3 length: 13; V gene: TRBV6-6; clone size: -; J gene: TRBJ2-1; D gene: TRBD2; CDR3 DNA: TGTGCCAGCAGTACTAGCGTTTCGGGTGAGCAGTTCTTC; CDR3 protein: CASSTSVSGEQFF
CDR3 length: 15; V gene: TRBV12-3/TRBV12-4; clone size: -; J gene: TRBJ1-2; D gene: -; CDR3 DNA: TGTGCCAGCACTCCAGTGGGGCGAGGGGCGTATGGCTACACCTTC; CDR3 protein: CASTPVGRGAYGYTF
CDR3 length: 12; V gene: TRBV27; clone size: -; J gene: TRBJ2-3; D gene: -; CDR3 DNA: TGTGCCAGCAGACCTCCAGGGGATACGCAGTATTTT; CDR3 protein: CASRPPGDTQYF
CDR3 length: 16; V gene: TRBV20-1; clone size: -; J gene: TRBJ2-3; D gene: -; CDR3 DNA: TGCAGTGCTAGGAGCCGTGGACCCCCAGGATCGGATACGCAGTATTTT; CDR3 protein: CSARSRGPPGSDTQYF
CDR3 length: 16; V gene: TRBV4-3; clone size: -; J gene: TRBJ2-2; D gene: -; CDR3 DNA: TGCGCCAGCAGCCAAGAACCCGGTACGAACACCGGGGAGCTGTTTTTT; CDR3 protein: CASSQEPGTNTGELFF
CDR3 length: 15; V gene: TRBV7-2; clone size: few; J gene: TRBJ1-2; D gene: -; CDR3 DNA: TGTGCCAGCAGCTTAGCGGGGGGCGCGACATATGGCTACACCTTC; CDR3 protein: CASSLAGGATYGYTF
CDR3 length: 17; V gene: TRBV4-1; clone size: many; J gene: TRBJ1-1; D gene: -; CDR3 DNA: TGCGCCAGCAGCCAAGATGGGCCGGCCTTGTTGTGGACTGAAGCTTTCTTT; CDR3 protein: CASSQDGPALLWTEAFF
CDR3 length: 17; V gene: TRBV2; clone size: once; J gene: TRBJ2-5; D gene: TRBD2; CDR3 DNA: TGTGCCAGCCTTTTCCCTCTAGCGGGGGGTTACCAAGAGACCCAGTACTTC; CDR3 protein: CASLFPLAGGYQETQYF
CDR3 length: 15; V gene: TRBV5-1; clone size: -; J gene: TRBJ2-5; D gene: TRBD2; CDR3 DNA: TGCGCCAGCAGCCCCCAACCGGGACTAGAAGAGACCCAGTACTTC; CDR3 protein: CASSPQPGLEETQYF
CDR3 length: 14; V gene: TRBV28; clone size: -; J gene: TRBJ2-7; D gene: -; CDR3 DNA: TGTGCCAGCAGCACACCGGGACAAAGTTACGAGCAGTACTTC; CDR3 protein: CASSTPGQSYEQYF
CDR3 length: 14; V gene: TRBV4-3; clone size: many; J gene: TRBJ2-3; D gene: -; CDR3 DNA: TGCGCCAGCAGCCAAGGTTGGGGCCCAGATACGCAGTATTTT; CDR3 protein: CASSQGWGPDTQYF
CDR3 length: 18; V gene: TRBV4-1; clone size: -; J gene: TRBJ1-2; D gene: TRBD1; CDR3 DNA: TGCGCCAGCAGCCAAGATCCGGGGGGAGTGGACAGGGCCTATGGCTACACCTTC; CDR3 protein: CASSQDPGGVDRAYGYTF